This T cell receptor (beta chain) was obtained from a study of blood T cells in healthy people across ages. It was with a sample-barcoded 5' primer and a J-beta primer mix that a second PCR of roughly 6 to 11 cycles was run. TCRdb re-called the 5' RACE reads through MiXCR, storing one row per CDR3 protein. The sample shows 1 million or so distinct CDR3 sequences, roughly a quarter of them seen only once. Findings and caveats of the study: Unsorted PBMC input precluded a conclusive naive versus antigen-experienced comparison. When set beside aged donors, long-lived donors presented more naive CD4+ cells and higher diversity.

The CDR3 is made up of 13 amino acids. The V and J ends lost 0 bases and 3 bases respectively, with 2 bases between them. Germline CDR1 and CDR2: LNHNV and YYDKDF (reference sequence). Only a few counts were recorded for this clonotype. Its target is unknown. Each donor had around 9.2 milliliters of peripheral blood drawn. This same sample was also taken into another study, of T cells of mothers and their children. That source notes: cDNA was made from all extracted RNA, roughly 1.4 ug per 15 ul.

The clonotype comes from a girl aged 2 to 9 in good health. The chain couples TRBV15 to TRBJ2-2; D unclear. The source material was blood. The CDR3 sequence is CATSRDYTGELFF. The CDR3, as DNA: TGTGCCACCAGCAGAGATTACACCGGGGAGCTGTTTTTT.